This TCR beta chain emerged from a study of T cells in Graves' hyperthyroidism and ophthalmopathy. Study-wide context: Peripheral blood sampling occurred at initial diagnosis, before any treatment.

The junction had 14 bases not matched to a gene; V was cut back by 6 bases and J by 8 bases. CDR3 size: 15 residues. The germline V gene encodes CDR1 MGHRA and CDR2 YSYEKL. Using RNA transcripts as the source, TCR beta CDR3 regions were amplified. When the TCR CDR3 underwent first-round RT-PCR, the HTBI primer set was used. One entry per CDR3 protein results from TCRdb running MiXCR on the multiplex PCR reads. Among 490,000 or so distinct CDR3 sequences listed, 20% were seen once. Points from the study as a whole: Ophthalmopathy stood apart from stable hyperthyroidism in a 13 V-J model.

This clonotype was detected many times. Its antigen is unknown. The sequenced sample was blood. The rearrangement links TRBV4-1 to TRBJ1-2; 8 nucleotides align to TRBD1. This clonotype was obtained from a man in his forties with Graves' ophthalmopathy. CDR3 sequence reads: CASRPLTQGARGYTF. The CDR3 region has the DNA TGCGCCAGCAGACCACTAACTCAGGGGGCGCGGGGCTACACCTTC.